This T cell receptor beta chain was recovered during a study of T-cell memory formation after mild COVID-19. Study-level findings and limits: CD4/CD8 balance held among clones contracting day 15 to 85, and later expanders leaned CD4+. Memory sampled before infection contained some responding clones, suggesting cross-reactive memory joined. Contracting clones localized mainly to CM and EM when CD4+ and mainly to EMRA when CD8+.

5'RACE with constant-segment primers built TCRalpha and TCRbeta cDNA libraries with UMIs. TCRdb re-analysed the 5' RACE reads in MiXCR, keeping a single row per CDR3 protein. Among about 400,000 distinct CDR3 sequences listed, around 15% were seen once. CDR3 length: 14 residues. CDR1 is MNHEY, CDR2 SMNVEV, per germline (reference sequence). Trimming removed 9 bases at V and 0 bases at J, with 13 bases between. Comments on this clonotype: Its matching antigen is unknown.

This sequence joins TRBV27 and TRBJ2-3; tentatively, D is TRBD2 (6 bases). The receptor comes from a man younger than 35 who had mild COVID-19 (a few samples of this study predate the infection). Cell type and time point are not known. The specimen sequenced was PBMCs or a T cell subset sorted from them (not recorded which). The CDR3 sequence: CASSDYPSTDTQYF. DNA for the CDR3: TGTGCCAGTTCGGACTATCCTAGCACAGATACGCAGTATTTT.